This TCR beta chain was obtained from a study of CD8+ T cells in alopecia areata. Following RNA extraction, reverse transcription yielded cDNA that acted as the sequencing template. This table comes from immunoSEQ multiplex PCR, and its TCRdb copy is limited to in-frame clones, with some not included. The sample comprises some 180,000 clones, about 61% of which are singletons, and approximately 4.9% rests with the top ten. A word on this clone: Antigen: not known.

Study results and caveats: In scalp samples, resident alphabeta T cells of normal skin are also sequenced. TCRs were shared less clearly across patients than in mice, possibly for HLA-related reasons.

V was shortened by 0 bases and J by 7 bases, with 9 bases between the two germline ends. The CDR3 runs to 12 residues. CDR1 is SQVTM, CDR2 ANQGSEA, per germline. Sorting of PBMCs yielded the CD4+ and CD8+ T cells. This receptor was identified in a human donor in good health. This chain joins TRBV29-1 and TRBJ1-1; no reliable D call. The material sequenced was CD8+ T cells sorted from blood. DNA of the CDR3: TGCAGCGTTGAAGATCGTCTTAGTGAAGCTTTCTTT. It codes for CSVEDRLSEAFF.